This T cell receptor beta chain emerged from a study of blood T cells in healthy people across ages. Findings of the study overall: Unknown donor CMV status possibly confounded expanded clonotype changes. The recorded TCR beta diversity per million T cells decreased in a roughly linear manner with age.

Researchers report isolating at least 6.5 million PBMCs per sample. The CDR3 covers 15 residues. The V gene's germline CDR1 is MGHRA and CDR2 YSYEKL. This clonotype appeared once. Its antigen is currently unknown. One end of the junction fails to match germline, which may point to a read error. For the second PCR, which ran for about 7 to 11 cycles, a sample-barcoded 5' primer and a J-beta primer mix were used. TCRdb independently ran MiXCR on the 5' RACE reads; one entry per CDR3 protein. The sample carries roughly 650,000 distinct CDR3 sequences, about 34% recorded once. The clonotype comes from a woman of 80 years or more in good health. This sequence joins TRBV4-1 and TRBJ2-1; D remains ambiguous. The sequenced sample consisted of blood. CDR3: CASSQGPSSYNGQFF. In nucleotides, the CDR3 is TGCGCCAGCAGCCAAGGACCGAGCTCCTACAATGGGCAGTTCTTC.